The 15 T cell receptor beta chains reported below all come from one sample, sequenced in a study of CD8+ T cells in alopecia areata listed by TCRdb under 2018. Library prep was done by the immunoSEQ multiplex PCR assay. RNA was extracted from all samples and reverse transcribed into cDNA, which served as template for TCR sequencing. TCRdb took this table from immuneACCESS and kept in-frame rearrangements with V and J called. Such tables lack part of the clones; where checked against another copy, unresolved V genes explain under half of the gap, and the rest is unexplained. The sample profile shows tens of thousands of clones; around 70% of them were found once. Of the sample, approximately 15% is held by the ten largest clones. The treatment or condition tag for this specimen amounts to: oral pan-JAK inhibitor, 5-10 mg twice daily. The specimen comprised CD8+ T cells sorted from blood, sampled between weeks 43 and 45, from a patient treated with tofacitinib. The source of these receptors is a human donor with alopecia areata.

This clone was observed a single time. Here the CDR3 reads CASSDARGAGREGYTF. The CDR3 nucleotides read TGCGCCAGCAGTGATGCACGAGGGGCCGGGCGAGAGGGCTACACCTTC. The V call is TRBV10-2, the J call TRBJ1-2, with D tentatively TRBD1 (5 bases). The germline V gene has CDR1 WSHSY and CDR2 SAAADI. Trimming shortened V by 3 bases and J by 8 bases, and 22 bases separated the two germline ends. The CDR3 totals 16 residues.

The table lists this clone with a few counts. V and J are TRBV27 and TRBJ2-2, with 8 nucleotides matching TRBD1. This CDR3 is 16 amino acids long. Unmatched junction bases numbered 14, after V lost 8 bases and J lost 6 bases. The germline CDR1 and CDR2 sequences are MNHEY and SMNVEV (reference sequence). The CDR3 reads CASSPVGQGSAGELFF. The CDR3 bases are TGTGCCAGCTCCCCGGTTGGACAGGGTAGCGCCGGGGAGCTGTTTTTT.

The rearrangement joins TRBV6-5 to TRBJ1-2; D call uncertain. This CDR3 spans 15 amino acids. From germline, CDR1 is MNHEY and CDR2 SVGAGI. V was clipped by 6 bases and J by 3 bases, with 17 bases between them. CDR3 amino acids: CASSRTEYNDYGYTF. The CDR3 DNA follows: TGTGCCAGCAGCCGTACAGAATATAATGACTATGGCTACACCTTC.

The CDR3 is CASSVGSPGTQYF. CDR3 sequence (DNA): TGTGCCAGCAGCGTAGGCAGCCCCGGTACGCAGTATTTT. The chain couples TRBV9 to TRBJ2-3; D gene ambiguous. From germline, CDR1 is SGDLS and CDR2 YYNGEE. Trimming took 0 bases from V and 8 from J, leaving 10 bases between them. The CDR3 spans 13 residues. Based on the CDR3 plus reference TRBV9 and TRBJ2-3, the full variable domain is DSGVTQTPKHLITATGQRVTLRCSPRSGDLSVYWYQQSLDQGLQFLIQYYNGEERAKGNILERFSAQQFPDLHSELNLSSLELGDSALYFCASSVGSPGTQYFGPGTRLTVL.

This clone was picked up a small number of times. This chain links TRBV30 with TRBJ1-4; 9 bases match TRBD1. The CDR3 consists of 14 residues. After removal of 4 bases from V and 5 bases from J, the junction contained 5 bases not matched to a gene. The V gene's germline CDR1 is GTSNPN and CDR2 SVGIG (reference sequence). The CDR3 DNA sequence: TGTGCCTGGACCACAGGGACAGGGAATGAAAAACTGTTTTTT. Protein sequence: CAWTTGTGNEKLFF.

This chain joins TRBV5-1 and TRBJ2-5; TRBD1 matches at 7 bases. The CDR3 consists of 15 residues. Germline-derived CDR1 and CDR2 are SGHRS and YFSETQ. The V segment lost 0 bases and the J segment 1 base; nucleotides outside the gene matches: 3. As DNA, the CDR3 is TGCGCCAGCAGCTTGGGGGACAGCCTCCAAGAGACCCAGTACTTC. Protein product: CASSLGDSLQETQYF. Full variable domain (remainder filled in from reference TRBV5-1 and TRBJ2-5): KAGVTQTPRYLIKTRGQQVTLSCSPISGHRSVSWYQQTPGQGLQFLFEYFSETQRNKGNFPGRFSGRQFSNSRSEMNVSTLELGDSALYLCASSLGDSLQETQYFGPGTRLLVL.

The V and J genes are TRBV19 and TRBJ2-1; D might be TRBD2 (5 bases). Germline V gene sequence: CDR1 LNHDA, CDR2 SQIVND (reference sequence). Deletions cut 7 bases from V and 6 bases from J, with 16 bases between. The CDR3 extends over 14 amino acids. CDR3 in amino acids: CASNPKLGFNEQFF. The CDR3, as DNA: TGTGCCAGTAATCCGAAACTAGGATTCAATGAGCAGTTCTTC.

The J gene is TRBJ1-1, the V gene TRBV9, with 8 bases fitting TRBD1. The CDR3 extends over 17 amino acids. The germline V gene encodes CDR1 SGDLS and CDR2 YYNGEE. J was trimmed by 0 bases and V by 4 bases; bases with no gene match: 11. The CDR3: CASSSKGQADMNTEAFF. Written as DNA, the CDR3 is TGTGCCAGCAGCTCAAAGGGACAGGCCGATATGAACACTGAAGCTTTCTTT.

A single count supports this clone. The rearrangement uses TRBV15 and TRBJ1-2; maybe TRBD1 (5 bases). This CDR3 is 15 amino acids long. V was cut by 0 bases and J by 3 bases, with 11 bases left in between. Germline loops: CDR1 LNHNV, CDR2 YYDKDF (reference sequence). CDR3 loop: CATSRDQGTYYGYTF. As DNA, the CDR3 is TGTGCCACCAGCAGAGATCAAGGGACCTACTATGGCTACACCTTC.

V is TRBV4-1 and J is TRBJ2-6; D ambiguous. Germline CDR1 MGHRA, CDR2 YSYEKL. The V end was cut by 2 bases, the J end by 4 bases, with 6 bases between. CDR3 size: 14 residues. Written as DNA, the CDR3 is TGCGCCAGCAGCCAATACTCCGGGGCCAACGTCCTGACTTTC. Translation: CASSQYSGANVLTF.

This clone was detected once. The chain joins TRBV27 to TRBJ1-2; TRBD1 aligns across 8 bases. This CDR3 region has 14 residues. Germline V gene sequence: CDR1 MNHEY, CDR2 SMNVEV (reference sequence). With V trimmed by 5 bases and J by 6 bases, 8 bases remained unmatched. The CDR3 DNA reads TGTGCCAGCAGTACACGGACAGGGAGGAATGGCTACACCTTC. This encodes CASSTRTGRNGYTF.

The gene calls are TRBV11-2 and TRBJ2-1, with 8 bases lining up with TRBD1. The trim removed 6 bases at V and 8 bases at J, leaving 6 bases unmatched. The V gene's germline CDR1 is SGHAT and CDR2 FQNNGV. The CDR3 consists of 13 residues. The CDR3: CASSSGQGDEQFF. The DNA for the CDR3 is TGTGCCAGCAGTTCTGGACAGGGTGATGAGCAGTTCTTC.

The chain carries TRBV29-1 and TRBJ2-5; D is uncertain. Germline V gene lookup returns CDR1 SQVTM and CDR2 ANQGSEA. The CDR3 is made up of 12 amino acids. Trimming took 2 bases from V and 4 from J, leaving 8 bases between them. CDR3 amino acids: CSVEKGPETQYF. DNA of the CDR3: TGCAGCGTTGAAAAAGGGCCAGAGACCCAGTACTTC.

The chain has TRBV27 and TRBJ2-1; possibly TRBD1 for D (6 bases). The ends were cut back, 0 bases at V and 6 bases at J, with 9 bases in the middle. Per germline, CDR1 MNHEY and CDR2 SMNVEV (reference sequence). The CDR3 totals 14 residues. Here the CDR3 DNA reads TGTGCCAGCAGTTTATCGTCGACAGGCAATGAGCAGTTCTTC. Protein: CASSLSSTGNEQFF.

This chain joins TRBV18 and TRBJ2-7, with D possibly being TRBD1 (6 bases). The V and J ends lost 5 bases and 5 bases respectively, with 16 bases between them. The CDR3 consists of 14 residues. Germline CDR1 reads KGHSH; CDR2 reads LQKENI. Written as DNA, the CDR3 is TGTGCCAGCTCATCCTTAGGGGGATCCGACGAGCAGTACTTC. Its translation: CASSSLGGSDEQYF.